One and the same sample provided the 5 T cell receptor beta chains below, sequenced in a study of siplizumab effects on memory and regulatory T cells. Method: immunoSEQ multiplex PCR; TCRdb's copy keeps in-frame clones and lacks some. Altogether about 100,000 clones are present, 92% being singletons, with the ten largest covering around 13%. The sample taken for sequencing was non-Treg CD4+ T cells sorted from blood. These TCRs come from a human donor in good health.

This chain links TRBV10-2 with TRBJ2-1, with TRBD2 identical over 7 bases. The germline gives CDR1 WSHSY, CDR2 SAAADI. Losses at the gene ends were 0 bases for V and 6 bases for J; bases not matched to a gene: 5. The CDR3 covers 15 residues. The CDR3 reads CASSESRGLGNEQFF. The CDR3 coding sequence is TGCGCCAGCAGTGAGTCGCGGGGGTTGGGCAATGAGCAGTTCTTC.

The CDR3 bases are TGTGCCAGCCTCTCTAACCCGAGAGATACGCAGTATTTT. Residues: CASLSNPRDTQYF. The chain employs TRBV19 and TRBJ2-3; D is uncertain. Trimming left V 9 bases short and J 5 bases short, with 15 bases between. Germline CDR1 and CDR2: LNHDA and SQIVND (reference sequence). The CDR3 spans 13 residues.

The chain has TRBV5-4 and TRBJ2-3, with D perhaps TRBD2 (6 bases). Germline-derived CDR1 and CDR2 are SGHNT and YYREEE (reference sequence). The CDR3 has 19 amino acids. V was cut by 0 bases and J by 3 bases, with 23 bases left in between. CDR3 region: CASSLDGSLRIVVTDTQYF. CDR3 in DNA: TGTGCCAGCAGCTTGGACGGGAGTCTTAGGATAGTCGTGACAGATACGCAGTATTTT.

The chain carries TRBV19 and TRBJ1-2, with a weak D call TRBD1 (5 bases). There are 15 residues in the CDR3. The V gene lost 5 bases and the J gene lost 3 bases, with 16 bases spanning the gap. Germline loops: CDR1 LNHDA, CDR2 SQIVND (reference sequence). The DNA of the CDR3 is TGTGCCAGTAGTTCCCTGGGGCTGCTTGACTATGGCTACACCTTC. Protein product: CASSSLGLLDYGYTF.

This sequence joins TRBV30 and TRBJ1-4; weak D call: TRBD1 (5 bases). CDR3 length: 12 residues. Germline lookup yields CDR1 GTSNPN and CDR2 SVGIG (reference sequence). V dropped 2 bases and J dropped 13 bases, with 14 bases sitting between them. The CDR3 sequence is CAWSPPGRVLFF. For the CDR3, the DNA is TGTGCCTGGAGTCCACCGGGACGGGTACTGTTTTTT.